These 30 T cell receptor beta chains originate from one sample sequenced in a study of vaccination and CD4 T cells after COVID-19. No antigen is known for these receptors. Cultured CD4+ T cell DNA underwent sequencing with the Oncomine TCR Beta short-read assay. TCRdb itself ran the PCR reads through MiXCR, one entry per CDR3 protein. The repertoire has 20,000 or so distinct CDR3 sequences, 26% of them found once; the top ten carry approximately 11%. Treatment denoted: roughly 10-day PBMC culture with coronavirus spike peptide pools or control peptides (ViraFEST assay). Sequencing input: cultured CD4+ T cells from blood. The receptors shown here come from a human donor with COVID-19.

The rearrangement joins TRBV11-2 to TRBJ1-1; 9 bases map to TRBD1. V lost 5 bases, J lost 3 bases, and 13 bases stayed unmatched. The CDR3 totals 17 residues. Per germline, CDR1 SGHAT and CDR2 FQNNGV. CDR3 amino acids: CASSPLGQGKSDTEAFF. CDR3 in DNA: TGTGCCAGCAGCCCACTTGGACAGGGGAAATCTGACACTGAAGCTTTCTTT.

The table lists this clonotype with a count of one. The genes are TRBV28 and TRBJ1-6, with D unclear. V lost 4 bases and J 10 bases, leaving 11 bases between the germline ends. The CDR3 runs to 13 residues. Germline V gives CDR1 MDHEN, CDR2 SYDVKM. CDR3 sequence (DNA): TGTGCCAGCAGTTCGGGCCTGGGGTCACCCCTCCACTTT. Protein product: CASSSGLGSPLHF.

This chain's CDR3 is CASSVGTSGGPGTQYF. The CDR3 coding sequence is TGTGCCAGCAGCGTCGGGACTAGCGGGGGCCCGGGTACGCAGTATTTT. The chain recombines TRBV11-2 with TRBJ2-3, with TRBD2 matching 14 bases. The CDR3 contains 16 residues. Germline loops: CDR1 SGHAT, CDR2 FQNNGV. The J segment lost 8 bases and the V segment lost 5 bases, leaving 9 bases of the junction unmatched.

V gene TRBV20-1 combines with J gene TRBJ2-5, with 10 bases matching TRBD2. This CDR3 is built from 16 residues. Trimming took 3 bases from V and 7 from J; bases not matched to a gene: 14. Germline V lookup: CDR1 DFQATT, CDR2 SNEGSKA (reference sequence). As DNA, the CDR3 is TGCAGTGCTAGTAAGGGGACACCCTGGACTAGCGGGACCCAGTACTTC. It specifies CSASKGTPWTSGTQYF.

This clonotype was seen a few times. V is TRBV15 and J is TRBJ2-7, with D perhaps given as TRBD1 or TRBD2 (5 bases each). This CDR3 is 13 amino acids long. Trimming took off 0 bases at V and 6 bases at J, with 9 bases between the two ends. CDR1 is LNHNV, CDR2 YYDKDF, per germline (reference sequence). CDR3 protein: CATSRDRGAEQYF. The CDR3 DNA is TGTGCCACCAGCAGAGATCGGGGCGCCGAGCAGTACTTC.

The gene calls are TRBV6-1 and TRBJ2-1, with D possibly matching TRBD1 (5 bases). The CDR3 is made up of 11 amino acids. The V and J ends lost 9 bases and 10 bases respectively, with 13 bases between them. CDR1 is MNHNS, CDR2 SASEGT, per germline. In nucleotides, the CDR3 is TGTGCCAGTACAACAGGTTTCGAGCAGTTCTTC. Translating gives CASTTGFEQFF.

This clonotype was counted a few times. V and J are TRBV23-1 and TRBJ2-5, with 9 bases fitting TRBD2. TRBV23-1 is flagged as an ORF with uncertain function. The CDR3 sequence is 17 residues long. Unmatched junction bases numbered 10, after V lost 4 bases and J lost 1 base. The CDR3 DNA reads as TGCGCCAGCAGTCCTCCGGGGGTAGCGGGGGTCCAAGAGACCCAGTACTTC. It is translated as CASSPPGVAGVQETQYF.

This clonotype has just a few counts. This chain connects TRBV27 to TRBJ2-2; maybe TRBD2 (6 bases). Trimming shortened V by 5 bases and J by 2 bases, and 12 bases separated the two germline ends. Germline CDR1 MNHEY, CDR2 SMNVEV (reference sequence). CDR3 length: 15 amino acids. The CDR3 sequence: CASSPAGTNTGELFF. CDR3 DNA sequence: TGTGCCAGCAGTCCTGCCGGGACTAACACCGGGGAGCTGTTTTTT.

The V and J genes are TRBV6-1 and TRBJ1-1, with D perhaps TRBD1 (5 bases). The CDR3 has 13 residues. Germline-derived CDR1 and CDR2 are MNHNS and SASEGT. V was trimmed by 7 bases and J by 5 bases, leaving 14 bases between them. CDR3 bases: TGTGCCAGCACTTCAGGGTTGAGTACTGAAGCTTTCTTT. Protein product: CASTSGLSTEAFF.

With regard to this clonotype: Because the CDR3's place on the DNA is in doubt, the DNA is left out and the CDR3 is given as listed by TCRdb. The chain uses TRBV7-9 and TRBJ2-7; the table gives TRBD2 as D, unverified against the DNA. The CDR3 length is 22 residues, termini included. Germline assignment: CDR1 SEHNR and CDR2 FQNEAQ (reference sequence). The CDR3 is CASSFYICSAGYNRSPLYEQYF.

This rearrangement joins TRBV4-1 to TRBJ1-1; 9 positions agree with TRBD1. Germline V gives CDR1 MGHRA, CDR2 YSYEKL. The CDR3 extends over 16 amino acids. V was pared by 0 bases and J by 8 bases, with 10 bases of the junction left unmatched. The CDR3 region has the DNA TGCGCCAGCAGCCAAGAGTTGACAGGGGGACTTGGCGAAGCTTTCTTT. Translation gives CASSQELTGGLGEAFF.

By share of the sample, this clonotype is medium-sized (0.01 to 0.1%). The CDR3 spells CASSVDRGLIGYTF. CDR3 bases: TGTGCCAGCAGCGTCGACAGGGGGCTAATAGGCTACACCTTC. This chain joins TRBV7-2 and TRBJ1-2; TRBD1 matches at 10 bases. The V and J ends lost 5 bases and 8 bases, in that order; junction bases with no gene match: 8. The germline CDR1 and CDR2 sequences are SGHTA and FQGNSA. The CDR3 is 14 residues long.

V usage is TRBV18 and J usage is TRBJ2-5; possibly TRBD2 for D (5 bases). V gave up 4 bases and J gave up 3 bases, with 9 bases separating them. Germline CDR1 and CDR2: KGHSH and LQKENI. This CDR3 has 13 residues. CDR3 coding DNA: TGTGCCAGCTCACGGTGGCGGGAAGAGACCCAGTACTTC. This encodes CASSRWREETQYF.

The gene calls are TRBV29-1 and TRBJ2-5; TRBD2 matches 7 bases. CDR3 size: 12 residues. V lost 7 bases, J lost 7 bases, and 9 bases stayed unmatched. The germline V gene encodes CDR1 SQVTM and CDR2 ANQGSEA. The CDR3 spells CSAGEGEGTQYF. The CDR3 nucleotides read TGCAGCGCCGGGGAGGGTGAGGGGACCCAGTACTTC.

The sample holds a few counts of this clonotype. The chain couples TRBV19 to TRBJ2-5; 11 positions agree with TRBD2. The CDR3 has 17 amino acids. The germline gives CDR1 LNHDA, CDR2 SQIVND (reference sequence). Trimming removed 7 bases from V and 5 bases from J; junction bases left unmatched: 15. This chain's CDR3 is CASTSGASGGYRETQYF. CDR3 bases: TGTGCCAGTACATCTGGGGCTAGCGGGGGGTACCGGGAGACCCAGTACTTC.

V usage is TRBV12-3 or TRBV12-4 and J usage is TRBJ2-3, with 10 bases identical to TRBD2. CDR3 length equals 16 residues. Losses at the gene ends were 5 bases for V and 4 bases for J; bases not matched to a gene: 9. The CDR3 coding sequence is TGTGCCAGCAGTCCGAGGGGGACTAGCGTGGCAGATACGCAGTATTTT. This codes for CASSPRGTSVADTQYF.

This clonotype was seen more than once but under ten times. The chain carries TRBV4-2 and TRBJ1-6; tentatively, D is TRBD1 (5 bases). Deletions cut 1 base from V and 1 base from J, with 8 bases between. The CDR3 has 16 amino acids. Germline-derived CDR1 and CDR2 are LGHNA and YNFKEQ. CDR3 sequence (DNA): TGTGCCAGCAGCCAAGGGGGGATGTCCTATAATTCACCCCTCCACTTT. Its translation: CASSQGGMSYNSPLHF.

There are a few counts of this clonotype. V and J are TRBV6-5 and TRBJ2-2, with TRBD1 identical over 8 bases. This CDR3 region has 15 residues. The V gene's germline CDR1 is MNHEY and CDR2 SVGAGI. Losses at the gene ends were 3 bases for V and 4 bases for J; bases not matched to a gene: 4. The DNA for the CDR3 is TGTGCCAGCAGTTATAACAGGGGGACCACCGGGGAGCTGTTTTTT. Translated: CASSYNRGTTGELFF.

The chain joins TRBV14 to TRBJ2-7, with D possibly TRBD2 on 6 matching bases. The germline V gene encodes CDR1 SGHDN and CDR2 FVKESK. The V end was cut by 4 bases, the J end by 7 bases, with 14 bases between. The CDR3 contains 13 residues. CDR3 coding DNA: TGTGCCAGCAGCCCCAGACTAGTGGGGGAGCAGTACTTC. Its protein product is CASSPRLVGEQYF.

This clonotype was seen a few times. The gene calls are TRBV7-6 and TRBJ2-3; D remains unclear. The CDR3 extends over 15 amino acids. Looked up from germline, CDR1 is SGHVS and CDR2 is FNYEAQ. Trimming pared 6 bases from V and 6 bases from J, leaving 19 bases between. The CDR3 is CASRNQPRNEDTQYF. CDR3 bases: TGTGCCAGCAGAAATCAGCCCCGAAATGAGGATACGCAGTATTTT.

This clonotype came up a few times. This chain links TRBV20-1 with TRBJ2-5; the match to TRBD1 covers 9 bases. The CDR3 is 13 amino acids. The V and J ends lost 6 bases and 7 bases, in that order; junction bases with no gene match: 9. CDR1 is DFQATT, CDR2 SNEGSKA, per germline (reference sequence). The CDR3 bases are TGCAGTGCCCCAATGGGGACAGGGTCGACCCAGTACTTC. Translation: CSAPMGTGSTQYF.

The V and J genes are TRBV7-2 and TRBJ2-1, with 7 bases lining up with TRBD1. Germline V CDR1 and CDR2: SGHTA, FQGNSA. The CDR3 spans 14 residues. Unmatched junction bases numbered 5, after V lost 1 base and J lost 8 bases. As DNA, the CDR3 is TGTGCCAGCAGCTTAGGGGACAGTTACTATGAGCAGTTCTTC. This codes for CASSLGDSYYEQFF. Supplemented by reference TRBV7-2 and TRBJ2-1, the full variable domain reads GAGVSQSPSNKVTEKGKDVELRCDPISGHTALYWYRQSLGQGLEFLIYFQGNSAPDKSGLPSDRFSAERTGGSVSTLTIQRTQQEDSAVYLCASSLGDSYYEQFFGPGTRLTVL.

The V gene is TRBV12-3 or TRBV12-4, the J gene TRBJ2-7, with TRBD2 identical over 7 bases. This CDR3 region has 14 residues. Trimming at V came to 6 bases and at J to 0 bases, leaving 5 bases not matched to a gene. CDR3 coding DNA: TGTGCCAGCAGGGGCCCGGGAGGCTCCTACGAGCAGTACTTC. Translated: CASRGPGGSYEQYF.

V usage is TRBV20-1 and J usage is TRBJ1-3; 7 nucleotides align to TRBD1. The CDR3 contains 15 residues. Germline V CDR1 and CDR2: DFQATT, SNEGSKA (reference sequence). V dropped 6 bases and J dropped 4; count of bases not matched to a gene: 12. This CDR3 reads CSAQQGILAGNTIYF. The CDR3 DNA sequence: TGCAGTGCGCAACAGGGGATCTTAGCAGGAAACACCATATATTTT.

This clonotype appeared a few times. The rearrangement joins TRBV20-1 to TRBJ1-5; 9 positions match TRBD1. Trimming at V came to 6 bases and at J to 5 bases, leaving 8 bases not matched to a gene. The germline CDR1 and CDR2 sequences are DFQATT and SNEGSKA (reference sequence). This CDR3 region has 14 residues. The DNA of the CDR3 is TGCAGTGCGGAGGGAGGACAGGGGTATCAGCCCCAGCATTTT. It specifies CSAEGGQGYQPQHF.

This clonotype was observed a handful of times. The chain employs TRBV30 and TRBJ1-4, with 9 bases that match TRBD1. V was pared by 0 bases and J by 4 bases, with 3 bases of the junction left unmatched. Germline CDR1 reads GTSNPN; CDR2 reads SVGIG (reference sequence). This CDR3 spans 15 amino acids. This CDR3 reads CAWSVGTGHNEKLFF. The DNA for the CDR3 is TGTGCCTGGAGTGTAGGGACAGGGCATAATGAAAAACTGTTTTTT.

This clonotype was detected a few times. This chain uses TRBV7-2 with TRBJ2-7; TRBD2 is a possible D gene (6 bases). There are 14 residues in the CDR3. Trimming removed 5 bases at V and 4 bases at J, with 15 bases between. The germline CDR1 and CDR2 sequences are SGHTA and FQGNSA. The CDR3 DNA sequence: TGTGCCAGCAGCGGGGGGACGGCCCTATACGAGCAGTACTTC. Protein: CASSGGTALYEQYF.

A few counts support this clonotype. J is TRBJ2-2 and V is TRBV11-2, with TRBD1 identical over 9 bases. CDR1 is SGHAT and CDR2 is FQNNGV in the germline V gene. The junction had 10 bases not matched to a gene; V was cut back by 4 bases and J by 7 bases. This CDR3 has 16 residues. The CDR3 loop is CASSSRATGGGGELFF. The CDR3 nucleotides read TGTGCCAGCAGCTCTAGGGCTACAGGGGGCGGCGGGGAGCTGTTTTTT.

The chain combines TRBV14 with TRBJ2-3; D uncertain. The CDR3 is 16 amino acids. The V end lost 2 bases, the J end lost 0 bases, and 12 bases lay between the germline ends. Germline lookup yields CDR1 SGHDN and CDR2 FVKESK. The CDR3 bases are TGTGCCAGCAGCCAACGACGGAGTTCTAGCACAGATACGCAGTATTTT. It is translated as CASSQRRSSSTDTQYF. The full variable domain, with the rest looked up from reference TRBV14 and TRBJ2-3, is EAGVTQFPSHSVIEKGQTVTLRCDPISGHDNLYWYRRVMGKEIKFLLHFVKESKQDESGMPNNRFLAERTGGTYSTLKVQPAELEDSGVYFCASSQRRSSSTDTQYFGPGTRLTVL.

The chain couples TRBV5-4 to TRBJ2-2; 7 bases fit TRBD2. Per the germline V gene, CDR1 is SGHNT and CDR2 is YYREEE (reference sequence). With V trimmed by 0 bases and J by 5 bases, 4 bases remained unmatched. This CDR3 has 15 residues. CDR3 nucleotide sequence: TGTGCCAGCAGCTTGGGAGGACTAGATACCGGGGAGCTGTTTTTT. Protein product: CASSLGGLDTGELFF.